These 9 T cell receptor beta chains were sequenced from one sample in a study of CD8+CD57+ T cells in acquired aplastic anemia. Selection for sequencing was limited to patients who had shown CD8+CD57+ cell expansion by flow cytometry. CDR3 and TCR beta VDJ profiling relied on genomic DNA as the template. MiXCR, run by TCRdb on the reads, gives a single entry per CDR3 protein. In the table there are about 160,000 distinct CDR3 sequences, 71% of which are singletons. The material sequenced was sorted CD4+, CD8+, or CD8+CD57+ T cells (not recorded which) from PBMCs. These receptors originate from a human donor with aplastic anemia.

The CDR3 is CASMSTVGFMTDTQYF. In DNA form, the CDR3 reads TGTGCCAGCATGTCGACAGTTGGGTTCATGACAGATACGCAGTATTTT. This chain joins TRBV7-9 and TRBJ2-3; D is possibly TRBD1 (5 bases). Germline assignment: CDR1 SEHNR and CDR2 FQNEAQ (reference sequence). The CDR3 totals 16 residues. V lost 7 bases to trimming and J lost 3 bases, with 20 bases between them.

The rearrangement uses TRBV19 and TRBJ2-3, with D tentatively TRBD2 (5 bases). With 3 bases removed from V and 2 bases from J, the gap between germline ends came to 18 bases. This CDR3 is 17 amino acids long. Germline CDR1 reads LNHDA; CDR2 reads SQIVND (reference sequence). The CDR3 nucleotides are TGTGCCAGTAGTATTCTAGTAGGGCTAGCCAACACAGATACGCAGTATTTT. Amino acids: CASSILVGLANTDTQYF.

The chain recombines TRBV15 with TRBJ2-7, with 7 bases that match TRBD2. With 8 bases clipped from V and 9 bases from J, the junction kept 4 bases outside the gene matches. CDR1 and CDR2 (germline): LNHNV, YYDKDF (reference sequence). The CDR3 is 10 amino acids. The CDR3 loop reads CATGGERQYF. The CDR3, as DNA: TGTGCCACCGGGGGGGAGCGGCAGTACTTC.

V is TRBV6-1 and J is TRBJ2-3, with TRBD2 matching over 12 bases. This CDR3 region has 14 residues. Trimming at V came to 7 bases and at J to 6 bases, leaving 5 bases not matched to a gene. Germline V gene sequence: CDR1 MNHNS, CDR2 SASEGT. CDR3 protein: CASKGLAGRDTQYF. CDR3 coding DNA: TGTGCCAGCAAGGGACTAGCGGGCAGGGATACGCAGTATTTT.

The chain has TRBV6-4 and TRBJ2-3, with 8 bases lining up with TRBD2. Germline V gene lookup returns CDR1 MRHNA and CDR2 SNTAGT. This CDR3 spans 15 amino acids. The J segment lost 1 base and the V segment lost 4 bases, leaving 4 bases of the junction unmatched. The CDR3 nucleotides are TGTGCCAGCAGTGGCGATAGCGGGGGCACAGATACGCAGTATTTT. Translation: CASSGDSGGTDTQYF.

J is TRBJ2-1 and V is TRBV29-1; D may match TRBD1 or TRBD2 (6 bases each). This CDR3 comprises 14 residues. Germline CDR1 reads SQVTM; CDR2 reads ANQGSEA. Between the trimmed V and J ends, which lost 7 bases and 7 bases, there was a span of 20 bases. The CDR3 DNA sequence: TGCAGCGCCGGGGGCCAGGTTATGTGGAATGAGCAGTTCTTC. Translating gives CSAGGQVMWNEQFF.

This chain links TRBV20-1 with TRBJ1-1; perhaps TRBD1 as D (6 bases). Trimming left V 6 bases short and J 7 bases short, with 15 bases between. This CDR3 region has 12 residues. Germline lookup yields CDR1 DFQATT and CDR2 SNEGSKA (reference sequence). The CDR3 DNA follows: TGCAGTGCACAGTCCAGGGGAATTGAAGCTTTCTTT. It encodes CSAQSRGIEAFF.

This chain connects TRBV15 to TRBJ2-1; D perhaps matches TRBD1 (7 bases). The germline CDR1 and CDR2 sequences are LNHNV and YYDKDF (reference sequence). The CDR3 contains 14 residues. Deletions cut 6 bases from V and 5 bases from J, with 14 bases between. The CDR3 DNA is TGTGCCACCAGAACCGCAGGGGGGAACAATGAGCAGTTCTTC. Its protein product is CATRTAGGNNEQFF.

This chain connects TRBV10-3 to TRBJ2-1; D remains unclear. V was shortened by 0 bases and J by 8 bases, with 5 bases between the two germline ends. The CDR3 sequence is 12 residues long. Germline values: CDR1 ENHRY, CDR2 SYGVKD. For the CDR3, the DNA is TGTGCCATCAGTGAGTCGGGCGATGAGCAGTTCTTC. It codes for CAISESGDEQFF.